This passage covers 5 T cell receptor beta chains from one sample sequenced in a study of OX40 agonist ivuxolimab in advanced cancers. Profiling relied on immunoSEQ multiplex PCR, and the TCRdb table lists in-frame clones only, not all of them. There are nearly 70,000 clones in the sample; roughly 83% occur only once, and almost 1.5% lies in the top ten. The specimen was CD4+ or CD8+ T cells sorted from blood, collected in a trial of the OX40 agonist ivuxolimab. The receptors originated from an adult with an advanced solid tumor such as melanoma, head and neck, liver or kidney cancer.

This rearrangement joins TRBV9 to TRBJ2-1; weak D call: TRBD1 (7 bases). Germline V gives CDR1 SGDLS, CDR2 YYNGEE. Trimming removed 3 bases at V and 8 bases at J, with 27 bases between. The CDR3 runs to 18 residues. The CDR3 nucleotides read TGTGCCAGCAGCGACCCCCCCTTCAGGGGGGTTCATAGCGATGAGCAGTTCTTC. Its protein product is CASSDPPFRGVHSDEQFF.

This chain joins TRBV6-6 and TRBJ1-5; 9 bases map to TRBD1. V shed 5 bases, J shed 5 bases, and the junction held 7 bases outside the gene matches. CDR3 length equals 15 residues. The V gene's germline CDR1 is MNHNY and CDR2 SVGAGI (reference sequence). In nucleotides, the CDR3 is TGTGCCAGCAGTAAGCGGGACAGGGCGCATCAGCCCCAGCATTTT. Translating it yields CASSKRDRAHQPQHF.

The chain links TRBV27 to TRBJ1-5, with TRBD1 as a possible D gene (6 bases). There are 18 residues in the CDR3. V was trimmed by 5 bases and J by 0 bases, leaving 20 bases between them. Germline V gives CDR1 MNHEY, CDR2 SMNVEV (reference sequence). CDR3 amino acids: CASSPRQDGPISNQPQHF. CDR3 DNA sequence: TGTGCCAGCAGTCCCAGACAGGACGGCCCAATTAGCAATCAGCCCCAGCATTTT.

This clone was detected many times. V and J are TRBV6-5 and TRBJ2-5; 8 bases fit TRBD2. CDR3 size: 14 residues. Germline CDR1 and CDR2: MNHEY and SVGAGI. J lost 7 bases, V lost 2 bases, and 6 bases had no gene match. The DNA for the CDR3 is TGTGCCAGCAGTTACGCCGGGGGGGTCAGGACCCAGTACTTC. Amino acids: CASSYAGGVRTQYF.

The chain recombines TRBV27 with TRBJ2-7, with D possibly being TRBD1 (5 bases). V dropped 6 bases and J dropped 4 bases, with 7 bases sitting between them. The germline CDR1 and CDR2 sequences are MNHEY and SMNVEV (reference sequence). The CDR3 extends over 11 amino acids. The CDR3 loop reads CASSKGYEQYF. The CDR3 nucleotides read TGTGCCAGCAGCAAGGGGTACGAGCAGTACTTC.